These 21 T cell receptor beta chains originate from one sample sequenced in a study of blood T cells in healthy people across ages (dated by TCRdb to between 2015 and 2017). Libraries were made using 5' RACE. Sequenced using an Illumina HiSeq 2500. The second PCR ran for about 7 to 11 cycles and used a J-beta primer mix along with a sample-barcoded 5' primer. TCRdb ran its own pipeline on the public reads, namely fastp trimming at Q25 and MiXCR clone calling, and kept in-frame beta chains. Each entry is one CDR3 protein sequence, shown with its most common DNA and genes. Counted in this sample were about 1.4 million distinct CDR3 sequences; 59% of them appeared once. Of the sample, over 6.5% is held by the ten largest clones. The sample was blood. Receptors were obtained from a man aged 18 to 29 in good health.

A note on this clonotype: A much more abundant neighbour one base away suggests this may be a read error. The rearrangement links TRBV3-1 to TRBJ2-1, with TRBD1 as a possible D gene (5 bases). Per the germline V gene, CDR1 is LGHDT and CDR2 is YNNKEL (reference sequence). Between the trimmed V and J ends, which lost 4 bases and 9 bases, there was a span of 13 bases. This CDR3 comprises 13 residues. CDR3 residues: CASSRGLNSEQFF. For the CDR3, the DNA is TGTGCCAGCAGCCGGGGCCTAAACAGTGAGCAGTTCTTC.

The V and J genes are TRBV27 and TRBJ1-2, with TRBD1 as a possible D gene (5 bases). This CDR3 is 16 amino acids long. The germline V gene encodes CDR1 MNHEY and CDR2 SMNVEV (reference sequence). The germline V and J ends were trimmed by 6 bases and 2 bases, with 19 bases remaining between them. The CDR3, as DNA: TGTGCCAGCAGCCCCTTTGGGCGGGGGGGGAACTATGGCTACACCTTC. Protein: CASSPFGRGGNYGYTF.

The V call is TRBV6-5, the J call TRBJ2-4; the D gene could be TRBD1 or TRBD2 (5 bases each). With the DNA end fitting TRBJ2-7 better, the J assignment may be wrong. The germline gives CDR1 MNHEY, CDR2 SVGAGI. This CDR3 has 15 residues. CDR3 in DNA: TGTGCCAGCAGTTACTCGATTCTGGGGGATTACGAGCAGTACTTC. It encodes CASSYSILGDYEQYF.

The chain uses TRBV15 and TRBJ2-5; either TRBD1 or TRBD2 may supply D (5 bases each). The germline V gene encodes CDR1 LNHNV and CDR2 YYDKDF (reference sequence). V was pared by 8 bases and J by 5 bases, with 18 bases between. The length of the CDR3 is 14 residues. CDR3 coding DNA: TGTGCCACCTACCGGGACGGAGCAGGGGAGACCCAGTACTTC. Its translation: CATYRDGAGETQYF.

The chain employs TRBV20-1 and TRBJ2-3; D is possibly TRBD2 (5 bases). With 0 bases removed from V and 0 bases from J, the gap between germline ends came to 13 bases. Germline lookup yields CDR1 DFQATT and CDR2 SNEGSKA (reference sequence). This CDR3 has 16 amino acids. The CDR3 sequence is CSARDLGRESTDTQYF. The DNA of the CDR3 is TGCAGTGCTAGAGATCTGGGGAGAGAAAGCACAGATACGCAGTATTTT.

This chain links TRBV6-5 with TRBJ1-2; 11 positions match TRBD1. CDR1 is MNHEY and CDR2 is SVGAGI in the germline V gene. The CDR3 is 15 amino acids. V lost 6 bases, J lost 4 bases, and 7 bases stayed unmatched. CDR3 in amino acids: CASSYLGTGGYGYTF. As DNA, the CDR3 is TGTGCCAGCAGCTATCTCGGGACAGGGGGCTATGGCTACACCTTC.

This clonotype was counted only a few times. The chain uses TRBV5-8 and TRBJ2-1; D may be TRBD1 or TRBD2 (5 bases each). CDR1 and CDR2 from the germline V gene are SGHTS and YDEGEE. The CDR3 length is 14 residues. V shed 0 bases and J shed 8 bases, with 12 bases lying between them. The CDR3 nucleotides are TGTGCCAGCAGCTTGGATTGGGACCGGGATGAGCAGTTCTTC. Encoded protein: CASSLDWDRDEQFF.

The genes are TRBV4-3 and TRBJ1-2; D is ambiguous. The CDR3 loop spans 15 amino acids. CDR1 is LGHNA and CDR2 is YSLEER in the germline V gene. Trimming pared 1 base from V and 4 bases from J, leaving 13 bases between. The CDR3 nucleotides are TGCGCCAGCAGCCAAGGAGCTGGGTTAAGCTATGGCTACACCTTC. The encoded protein is CASSQGAGLSYGYTF.

V is TRBV14 and J is TRBJ2-1; no firm D call. The germline CDR1 and CDR2 sequences are SGHDN and FVKESK. The CDR3 extends over 14 amino acids. Trimming pared 0 bases from V and 13 bases from J, leaving 16 bases between. CDR3 nucleotide sequence: TGTGCCAGCAGCCAAGATTATCCGACTTGGCAACAGTTCTTC. Its translation: CASSQDYPTWQQFF.

J is TRBJ2-1 and V is TRBV7-8; the D is unclear. Looked up from germline, CDR1 is SGHVS and CDR2 is FQNEAQ. CDR3 size: 15 residues. Trimming left V 1 base short and J 5 bases short, with 12 bases between. The DNA of the CDR3 is TGTGCCAGCAGCTTAGGTCGCCTAGGGCACAATGAGCAGTTCTTC. This codes for CASSLGRLGHNEQFF.

The genes are TRBV28 and TRBJ1-2; 7 bases are a match to TRBD1. Germline V CDR1 and CDR2: MDHEN, SYDVKM. CDR3 length: 16 residues. Losses at the gene ends were 7 bases for V and 2 bases for J; bases not matched to a gene: 13. This chain's CDR3 is CASTRDKGALNYGYTF. The CDR3 DNA reads as TGTGCCAGCACCCGGGACAAGGGGGCGCTAAACTATGGCTACACCTTC.

V is TRBV6-1 and J is TRBJ1-2, with 9 bases fitting TRBD1. Per the germline V gene, CDR1 is MNHNS and CDR2 is SASEGT. The CDR3 has 16 residues. After removal of 0 bases from V and 6 bases from J, the junction contained 8 bases not matched to a gene. The CDR3 protein is CASSEASTGTGHGYTF. The DNA of the CDR3 is TGTGCCAGCAGTGAAGCCTCCACCGGGACAGGGCATGGCTACACCTTC.

The J gene is TRBJ2-1, the V gene TRBV16; TRBD1 is a possible D gene (5 bases). The CDR3 loop spans 14 amino acids. Trimming removed 1 base at V and 5 bases at J, with 9 bases between. Germline CDR1 and CDR2: KGHSY and FQNENV. In DNA form, the CDR3 reads TGTGCCAGCAGCCAATTAGGGGCAGACAATGAGCAGTTCTTC. This gives the protein CASSQLGADNEQFF.

The gene calls are TRBV20-1 and TRBJ1-6; D call uncertain. Trimming took 3 bases from V and 11 from J, leaving 11 bases between them. This CDR3 has 12 amino acids. CDR1 and CDR2 from the germline V gene are DFQATT and SNEGSKA (reference sequence). The CDR3 reads CSASGVGAPLHF. In DNA, the CDR3 is TGCAGTGCTAGTGGGGTCGGTGCACCCCTCCACTTT.

The rearrangement uses TRBV12-5 and TRBJ2-1; 9 positions match TRBD2. V shed 7 bases, J shed 7 bases, and the junction held 8 bases outside the gene matches. The germline V gene encodes CDR1 LGHNT and CDR2 FRNRAP. CDR3 size: 14 residues. The CDR3 loop reads CASAKAGGSNEQFF. The CDR3 coding sequence is TGTGCTAGTGCCAAAGCGGGAGGATCTAATGAGCAGTTCTTC. Together with reference TRBV12-5 and TRBJ2-1, the CDR3 gives the full variable domain: DARVTQTPRHKVTEMGQEVTMRCQPILGHNTVFWYRQTMMQGLELLAYFRNRAPLDDSGMPKDRFSAEMPDATLATLKIQPSEPRDSAVYFCASAKAGGSNEQFFGPGTRLTVL.

This clonotype was observed at least ten times. The chain links TRBV12-3 or TRBV12-4 to TRBJ2-3; 11 bases map to TRBD2. This CDR3 comprises 15 residues. The trim removed 6 bases at V and 2 bases at J, leaving 4 bases unmatched. The CDR3 sequence: CASSLAGGITDTQYF. The CDR3 DNA is TGTGCCAGCAGCCTAGCGGGGGGTATCACAGATACGCAGTATTTT.

The table lists this clonotype with a few counts. The rearrangement uses TRBV14 and TRBJ2-7; either TRBD1 or TRBD2 may fit D (5 bases each). Trimming pared 2 bases from V and 5 bases from J, leaving 13 bases between. The CDR3 sequence is 14 residues long. CDR1 and CDR2 from the germline V gene are SGHDN and FVKESK. The CDR3: CASSQSGLGDEQYF. CDR3 bases: TGTGCCAGCAGCCAATCGGGGCTAGGGGACGAGCAGTACTTC.

This clonotype was observed a single time. The CDR3 coding sequence is TGTGCCAGCAGTCGTCCACCGGGGACCCAGTACTTC. As protein: CASSRPPGTQYF. The V and J genes are TRBV28 and TRBJ2-7; no reliable D call. The DNA end is a closer match to TRBJ2-5, so the J assignment may be wrong. Germline lookup yields CDR1 MDHEN and CDR2 SYDVKM. The length of the CDR3 is 12 residues.

The chain joins TRBV28 to TRBJ2-5; possibly TRBD1 or TRBD2 for D (5 bases each). The J call may be faulty, since TRBJ2-7 better matches the DNA end. CDR1 is MDHEN and CDR2 is SYDVKM in the germline V gene. The CDR3 extends over 15 amino acids. CDR3 residues: CASSWLGGVGYEQYF. Here the CDR3 DNA reads TGTGCCAGCAGTTGGCTTGGGGGAGTTGGCTACGAGCAGTACTTC.

V and J are TRBV10-3 and TRBJ2-7, with TRBD2 matching 7 bases. V trimming: 7 bases; J trimming: 6 bases; junction bases outside the gene matches: 12. Germline CDR1 and CDR2: ENHRY and SYGVKD. There are 14 residues in the CDR3. The CDR3 nucleotides read TGTGCCATCAAAGTCCCCAGCCCGGGGGGCGAGCAGTACTTC. Translating it yields CAIKVPSPGGEQYF.

This clonotype was observed a few times. The rearrangement joins TRBV12-3 or TRBV12-4 to TRBJ1-3; D is ambiguous. The CDR3 has 15 residues. The V end lost 11 bases, the J end lost 4 bases, and 21 bases lay between the germline ends. The CDR3 sequence: CAGFRGTQEGNTIYF. Here the CDR3 DNA reads TGTGCCGGCTTCCGGGGTACGCAGGAAGGAAACACCATATATTTT.